A single sample is the source of the 5 T cell receptor beta chains below, sequenced in a study of human T cells and chemical hapten exposure. The time point was: healthy volunteer bleed at 2 weeks. From whole blood left unfractionated, total RNA was extracted. TCRdb fed the RACE reads into MiXCR, producing one record per CDR3 protein. The sample yields 85,000 to 95,000 distinct CDR3 sequences, approximately 9.7% seen once. Material for sequencing was whole blood. Receptors originate from a female donor in good health. Some clones in this sample may be carry-over from other donors' samples.

The chain has TRBV6-5 and TRBJ2-7, with 10 bases that match TRBD2. The length of the CDR3 is 14 residues. Germline-derived CDR1 and CDR2 are MNHEY and SVGAGI. V dropped 8 bases and J dropped 7; count of bases not matched to a gene: 11. The chain's CDR3 is CASYGAGGPREQYF. The CDR3 region has the DNA TGTGCCAGCTATGGAGCGGGAGGGCCGAGAGAGCAGTACTTC.

The table lists this clonotype with a few counts. The genes are TRBV14 and TRBJ1-3; D gene unclear. The germline CDR1 and CDR2 sequences are SGHDN and FVKESK. This CDR3 has 17 residues. V was clipped by 1 base and J by 0 bases, with 13 bases between them. CDR3 sequence reads: CASSQVYGPSSGNTIYF. For the CDR3, the DNA is TGTGCCAGCAGCCAAGTGTACGGGCCGAGCTCTGGAAACACCATATATTTT.

This clonotype was seen a handful of times. The junction departs from germline at one end; a sequencing error may be responsible. The rearrangement joins TRBV2 to TRBJ1-5; a possible D gene is TRBD1 (5 bases). The CDR3 is 15 residues long. CDR1 is SNHLY, CDR2 FYNNEI, per germline. CDR3 DNA: TGTGCCAGCAGTTTCGACAGCCCTAGCGATCAGCCCCAGCATTTT. Protein: CASSFDSPSDQPQHF.

This clonotype has just a few counts. The gene calls are TRBV9 and TRBJ1-1; 10 nucleotides align to TRBD1. With 3 bases clipped from V and 2 bases from J, the junction kept 7 bases outside the gene matches. Germline CDR1 reads SGDLS; CDR2 reads YYNGEE. The CDR3 totals 16 residues. The CDR3 bases are TGTGCCAGCAGCGCGAGGGGGACAGGGGCCAACACTGAAGCTTTCTTT. Its protein is CASSARGTGANTEAFF.

This clonotype was recorded many times. J is TRBJ1-4 and V is TRBV28; D perhaps matches TRBD1 (5 bases). The V end was cut by 6 bases, the J end by 3 bases, with 8 bases between. CDR3 size: 13 residues. CDR1 is MDHEN and CDR2 is SYDVKM in the germline V gene. DNA of the CDR3: TGTGCCAGCAGCGGGACCGCTAATGAAAAACTGTTTTTT. This sequence encodes CASSGTANEKLFF.